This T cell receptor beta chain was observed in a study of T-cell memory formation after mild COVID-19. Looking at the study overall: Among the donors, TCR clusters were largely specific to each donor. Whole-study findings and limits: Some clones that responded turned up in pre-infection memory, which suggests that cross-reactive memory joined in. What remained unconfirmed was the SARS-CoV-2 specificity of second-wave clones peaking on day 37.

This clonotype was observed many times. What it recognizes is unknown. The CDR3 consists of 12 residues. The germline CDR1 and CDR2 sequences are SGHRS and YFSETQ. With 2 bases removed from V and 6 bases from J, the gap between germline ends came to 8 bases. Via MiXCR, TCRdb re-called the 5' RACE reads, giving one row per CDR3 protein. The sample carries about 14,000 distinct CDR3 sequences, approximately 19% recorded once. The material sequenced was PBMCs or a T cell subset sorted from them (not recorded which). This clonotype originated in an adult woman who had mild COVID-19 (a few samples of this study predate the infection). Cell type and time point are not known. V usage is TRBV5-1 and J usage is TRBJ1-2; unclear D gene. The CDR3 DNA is TGCGCCAGCAGCTTCGAAGGAAATGGCTACACCTTC. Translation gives CASSFEGNGYTF.